This T cell receptor (beta chain) appears in the sequencing data of a study of T cell responses to AZD1222 COVID-19 vaccine. Study as a whole: Second doses that came at about 4 or about 12 weeks were put together. Study observations and caveats: The donors showed a predominance of white British ancestry and of females, with possible underestimation of clonal diversity. Rises in breadth and depth of Spike-specific TCRs came after two AZD1222 doses. Nearly half of spike-specific TCRs reportedly target unmutated variant regions.

TCRdb's copy holds only in-frame clones and misses some; the assay was immunoSEQ multiplex PCR. The sample has more than 150,000 clones, 90% to 95% seen once. Germline values: CDR1 SEHNR, CDR2 FQNEAQ (reference sequence). V lost 10 bases and J 5 bases, leaving 23 bases between the germline ends. This CDR3 spans 15 amino acids. With regard to this clone: Its target is not known.

This receptor was taken from an adult in good health. This sample comprised peripheral blood, obtained on day 0 of AZD1222 vaccination. This chain uses TRBV7-9 with TRBJ2-5; D is possibly TRBD1 (6 bases). The CDR3 reads CAIILRGRGRETQYF. The CDR3 region has the DNA TGTGCCATCATTCTCAGGGGAAGGGGAAGGGAGACCCAGTACTTC.